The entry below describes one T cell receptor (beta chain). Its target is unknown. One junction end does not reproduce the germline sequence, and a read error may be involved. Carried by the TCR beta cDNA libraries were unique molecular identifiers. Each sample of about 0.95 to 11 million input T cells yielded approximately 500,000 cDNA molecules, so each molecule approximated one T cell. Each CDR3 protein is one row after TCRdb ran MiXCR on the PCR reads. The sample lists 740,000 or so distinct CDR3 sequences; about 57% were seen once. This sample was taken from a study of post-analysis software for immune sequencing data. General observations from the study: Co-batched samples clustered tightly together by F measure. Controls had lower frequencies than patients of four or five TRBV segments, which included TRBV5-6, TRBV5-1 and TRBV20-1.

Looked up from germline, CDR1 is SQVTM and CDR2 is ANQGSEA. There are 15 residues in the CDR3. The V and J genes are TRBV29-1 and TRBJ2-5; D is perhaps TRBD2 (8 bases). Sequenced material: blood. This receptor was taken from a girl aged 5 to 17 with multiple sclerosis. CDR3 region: CGVWPAGEQGETQYF. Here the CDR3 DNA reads TGCGGCGTATGGCCAGCGGGAGAACAGGGGGAGACCCAGTACTTC.